The TCR beta chain under discussion was sequenced for a study of blood T cell repertoires in COVID-19. Individuals aged about 18 to 89 years were recruited from roughly 23 US areas. Clones were sequenced by immunoSEQ multiplex PCR, and TCRdb holds only the in-frame ones, with some missing. The profile shows 130,000 or so clones, around 83% of them singletons. This clonotype originated in a man in his thirties or forties who had recovered from COVID-19. Material for sequencing was PBMCs or T cells enriched from blood (not recorded which).

For the CDR3, the DNA is TGTGCCAGCAGCTTAGAGTCTAGCGGGGGGGCCTTCTTAGATACGCAGTATTTT. Protein sequence: CASSLESSGGAFLDTQYF. The V call is TRBV7-2, the J call TRBJ2-3, with 12 nucleotides matching TRBD2. The length of the CDR3 is 18 residues. The J segment lost 5 bases and the V segment lost 1 base, leaving 10 bases of the junction unmatched. Germline V gene sequence: CDR1 SGHTA, CDR2 FQGNSA.